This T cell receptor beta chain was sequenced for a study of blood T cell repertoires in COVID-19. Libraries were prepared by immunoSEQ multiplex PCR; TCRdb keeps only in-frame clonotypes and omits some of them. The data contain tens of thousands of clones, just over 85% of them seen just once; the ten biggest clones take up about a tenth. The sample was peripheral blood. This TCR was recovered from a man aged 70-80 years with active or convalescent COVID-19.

The CDR3 region has the DNA TGTGCCAGTAGTGCCCTCAGGGGTAACAATCAGCCCCAGCATTTT. The encoded protein is CASSALRGNNQPQHF. The chain is built from TRBV19 and TRBJ1-5; TRBD1 is a possible D gene (6 bases). Germline assignment: CDR1 LNHDA and CDR2 SQIVND (reference sequence). The CDR3 has 15 residues. V was shortened by 5 bases and J by 3 bases, with 14 bases between the two germline ends. The full variable domain, with the rest looked up from reference TRBV19 and TRBJ1-5, is DGGITQSPKYLFRKEGQNVTLSCEQNLNHDAMYWYRQDPGQGLRLIYYSQIVNDFQKGDIAEGYSVSREKKESFPLTVTSAQKNPTAFYLCASSALRGNNQPQHFGDGTRLSIL.